This entry lists 31 T cell receptor beta chains sequenced from one sample in a study of cytotoxic CD8 clonotypes in ibrutinib-treated CLL. Clones were sequenced by immunoSEQ multiplex PCR, and TCRdb holds only the in-frame ones, with some missing. This sample has around 310,000 clones, with about 80% found just once. The sequencing here drew on PBMCs, taken before ibrutinib treatment. The receptors were sampled from a human donor with chronic lymphocytic leukemia.

The V and J genes are TRBV5-8 and TRBJ1-2, with 8 nucleotides matching TRBD1. This CDR3 region has 14 residues. Germline values: CDR1 SGHTS, CDR2 YDEGEE. The junction had 5 bases not matched to a gene; V was cut back by 4 bases and J by 3 bases. CDR3: CASSPRTGYYGYTF. The CDR3 DNA reads TGTGCCAGCAGCCCACGGACAGGGTACTATGGCTACACCTTC. Full variable domain (missing parts from reference TRBV5-8 and TRBJ1-2): EAGVTQSPTHLIKTRGQQATLRCSPISGHTSVYWYQQALGLGLQFLLWYDEGEERNRGNFPPRFSGRQFPNYSSELNVNALELEDSALYLCASSPRTGYYGYTFGSGTRLTVV.

The V call is TRBV28, the J call TRBJ2-5; 8 nucleotides agree with TRBD2. The CDR3 totals 13 residues. CDR1 and CDR2 (germline): MDHEN, SYDVKM. V trimming: 6 bases; J trimming: 5 bases; junction bases outside the gene matches: 5. The CDR3 sequence: CASSQGLGETQYF. The CDR3 bases are TGTGCCAGCAGCCAGGGACTAGGGGAGACCCAGTACTTC. The variable domain in full, with the rest retrieved from reference TRBV28 and TRBJ2-5, is DVKVTQSSRYLVKRTGEKVFLECVQDMDHENMFWYRQDPGLGLRLIYFSYDVKMKEKGDIPEGYSVSREKKERFSLILESASTNQTSMYLCASSQGLGETQYFGPGTRLLVL.

The rearrangement links TRBV6-5 to TRBJ2-1; D might be TRBD2 (5 bases). This CDR3 spans 11 amino acids. Germline CDR1 is MNHEY and CDR2 is SVGAGI. V was shortened by 6 bases and J by 10 bases, with 10 bases between the two germline ends. CDR3 sequence: CASSHGIEQFF. The CDR3 region has the DNA TGTGCCAGCAGCCACGGGATCGAGCAGTTCTTC.

This clone was found a few times. The rearrangement joins TRBV9 to TRBJ2-3, with TRBD2 matching over 9 bases. V lost 1 base, J lost 3 bases, and 0 bases stayed unmatched. Germline loops: CDR1 SGDLS, CDR2 YYNGEE. The CDR3 spans 14 residues. The CDR3 here is CASSVLAGTDTQYF. The CDR3 nucleotides are TGTGCCAGCAGCGTACTAGCGGGAACAGATACGCAGTATTTT.

In this sample, this clone turned up a few times. The chain couples TRBV6-6 to TRBJ2-7; TRBD2 agrees at 8 bases. The CDR3 has 11 residues. J gave up 7 bases and V 5 bases, and 1 base lay outside the gene matches. CDR1 MNHNY and CDR2 SVGAGI come from the germline V gene (reference sequence). The CDR3 DNA is TGTGCCAGCAGTCAGCGGGGGGAGCAGTACTTC. Amino acid sequence: CASSQRGEQYF.

The chain is built from TRBV4-1 and TRBJ2-7; tentatively, D is TRBD1 (7 bases). In germline, CDR1 is MGHRA, CDR2 YSYEKL. The germline V and J ends were trimmed by 4 bases and 2 bases, with 12 bases remaining between them. This CDR3 comprises 14 residues. The CDR3 loop reads CASSPRDRTYEQYF. The DNA of the CDR3 is TGCGCCAGCAGCCCGCGGGACAGAACCTACGAGCAGTACTTC.

Only a few counts were recorded for this clone. The J gene is TRBJ2-2, the V gene TRBV28; 13 bases match TRBD2. The CDR3 covers 17 residues. From germline, CDR1 is MDHEN and CDR2 SYDVKM. The V gene end was trimmed by 0 bases and the J gene end by 6 bases; junction bases not matched to a gene: 4. The CDR3 sequence is CASSLWELAGGPGELFF. CDR3 DNA: TGTGCCAGCAGTTTATGGGAACTAGCGGGAGGGCCCGGGGAGCTGTTTTTT.

In this sample, this clone turned up a few times. The chain carries TRBV30 and TRBJ2-7; D is unresolved. This CDR3 is built from 12 residues. With 5 bases removed from V and 3 bases from J, the gap between germline ends came to 11 bases. Germline lookup yields CDR1 GTSNPN and CDR2 SVGIG (reference sequence). CDR3 nucleotides: TGTGCCTGGGCCACACAATACTACGAGCAGTACTTC. Amino acids: CAWATQYYEQYF.

This rearrangement joins TRBV5-1 to TRBJ2-7, with D perhaps given as TRBD1 or TRBD2 (5 bases each). CDR1 SGHRS and CDR2 YFSETQ come from the germline V gene. V dropped 0 bases and J dropped 7 bases, with 14 bases sitting between them. The CDR3 covers 14 residues. CDR3 in amino acids: CASSLGGPLREQYF. The CDR3 DNA is TGCGCCAGCAGCTTGGGGGGACCGTTGCGAGAGCAGTACTTC.

This clone has a handful of counts. The genes are TRBV19 and TRBJ1-4; D remains unclear. The CDR3 consists of 13 residues. The germline gives CDR1 LNHDA, CDR2 SQIVND (reference sequence). The ends were cut back, 7 bases at V and 8 bases at J, with 14 bases in the middle. The CDR3 DNA reads as TGTGCCAGTACCATAGGGTTTGACGAAAAACTGTTTTTT. This encodes CASTIGFDEKLFF.

J is TRBJ2-7 and V is TRBV14; no clear D. The CDR3 loop spans 13 amino acids. From germline, CDR1 is SGHDN and CDR2 FVKESK. V was pared by 1 base and J by 3 bases, with 7 bases between. The CDR3 protein is CASSQGHGYEQYF. CDR3 coding DNA: TGTGCCAGCAGCCAAGGCCATGGCTACGAGCAGTACTTC.

This sequence joins TRBV7-9 and TRBJ1-4; 10 bases are a match to TRBD1. J was trimmed by 5 bases and V by 3 bases; bases with no gene match: 3. The CDR3 contains 15 residues. Germline V gives CDR1 SEHNR, CDR2 FQNEAQ (reference sequence). The CDR3, as DNA: TGTGCCAGCAGCTTCGGGACAGGGGCGAATGAAAAACTGTTTTTT. This translates into CASSFGTGANEKLFF. Filled out from reference TRBV7-9 and TRBJ1-4, the complete variable domain reads DTGVSQNPRHKITKRGQNVTFRCDPISEHNRLYWYRQTLGQGPEFLTYFQNEAQLEKSRLLSDRFSAERPKGSFSTLEIQRTEQGDSAMYLCASSFGTGANEKLFFGSGTQLSVL.

This chain joins TRBV2 and TRBJ1-3; TRBD1 matches 8 bases. The length of the CDR3 is 15 residues. The junction had 7 bases not matched to a gene; V was cut back by 3 bases and J by 6 bases. The germline V gene has CDR1 SNHLY and CDR2 FYNNEI. CDR3 amino acids: CASSDTRGRVNTIYF. CDR3 DNA sequence: TGTGCCAGCAGTGACACCAGGGGGCGAGTAAACACCATATATTTT. Full variable domain (rest looked up from reference TRBV2 and TRBJ1-3): EPEVTQTPSHQVTQMGQEVILRCVPISNHLYFYWYRQILGQKVEFLVSFYNNEISEKSEIFDDQFSVERPDGSNFTLKIRSTKLEDSAMYFCASSDTRGRVNTIYFGEGSWLTVV.

The chain combines TRBV9 with TRBJ2-2, with 7 bases lining up with TRBD1. The junction had 4 bases not matched to a gene; V was cut back by 4 bases and J by 4 bases. Looked up from germline, CDR1 is SGDLS and CDR2 is YYNGEE. The CDR3 sequence is 14 residues long. CDR3: CASSPGQSTGELFF. The CDR3 DNA reads as TGTGCCAGCAGCCCGGGACAGAGCACCGGGGAGCTGTTTTTT.

The J gene is TRBJ1-1, the V gene TRBV25-1; a possible D gene is TRBD1 (6 bases). Germline CDR1 reads MGHDK; CDR2 reads SYGVNS. The CDR3 is made up of 11 amino acids. Trimming left V 2 bases short and J 9 bases short, with 7 bases between. CDR3 DNA: TGTGCCAGCAGTGAAGGACAGAAAGCTTTCTTT. This sequence encodes CASSEGQKAFF.

The V and J genes are TRBV29-1 and TRBJ2-5; 11 bases agree with TRBD2. Germline CDR1 reads SQVTM; CDR2 reads ANQGSEA. V shed 3 bases and J 5 bases; nucleotides not matched to a gene: 8. The CDR3 consists of 15 residues. The CDR3 DNA is TGCAGCGTTGATTTAGCGGGAGGGCCAAGGGAGACCCAGTACTTC. Translated: CSVDLAGGPRETQYF.

The rearrangement links TRBV5-1 to TRBJ1-2; D unclear. There are 15 residues in the CDR3. The V gene lost 4 bases and the J gene lost 4 bases, with 17 bases spanning the gap. Germline V gene data show CDR1 as SGHRS and CDR2 as YFSETQ. The DNA for the CDR3 is TGCGCCAGCAGCCCGGGTCCGGGTATGGTCTATGGCTACACCTTC. This sequence encodes CASSPGPGMVYGYTF.

There are a few counts of this clone. The V gene is TRBV11-1, the J gene TRBJ1-1, with D perhaps matching TRBD1 (5 bases). Per germline, CDR1 SGHAT and CDR2 FQDESV (reference sequence). The CDR3 covers 15 residues. The germline V and J ends were trimmed by 3 bases and 7 bases, with 18 bases remaining between them. The CDR3 sequence: CASSFNGGAGVEAFF. The CDR3 nucleotides are TGTGCCAGCAGCTTCAATGGGGGTGCAGGAGTTGAAGCTTTCTTT.

The V and J genes are TRBV7-2 and TRBJ2-1; 11 positions agree with TRBD2. This CDR3 spans 16 amino acids. Germline trimming cut 5 bases from V and 2 bases from J; bases unmatched to any gene: 5. Looked up from germline, CDR1 is SGHTA and CDR2 is FQGNSA. This CDR3 reads CASSPISGRAYNEQFF. In nucleotides, the CDR3 is TGTGCCAGCAGCCCCATTAGCGGGAGGGCCTACAATGAGCAGTTCTTC. The entire variable domain, with the rest obtained from reference TRBV7-2 and TRBJ2-1, is as follows: GAGVSQSPSNKVTEKGKDVELRCDPISGHTALYWYRQSLGQGLEFLIYFQGNSAPDKSGLPSDRFSAERTGGSVSTLTIQRTQQEDSAVYLCASSPISGRAYNEQFFGPGTRLTVL.

This clone was seen a few times. This sequence joins TRBV10-1 and TRBJ2-7; 7 bases are shared with TRBD1. Trimming took 2 bases from V and 3 from J; bases not matched to a gene: 1. CDR1 and CDR2 (germline): WNHNN, SYGVQD (reference sequence). The CDR3 runs 13 residues. Written as DNA, the CDR3 is TGCGCCAGCAGTGAGGGGACAGACTACGAGCAGTACTTC. It encodes CASSEGTDYEQYF.

As concerns this clone: The sample has other DNA sequences that encode this CDR3 too. The chain joins TRBV5-1 to TRBJ1-2, with 9 bases lining up with TRBD1. CDR1 SGHRS and CDR2 YFSETQ come from the germline V gene. V dropped 0 bases and J dropped 0; count of bases not matched to a gene: 0. This CDR3 has 15 residues. The chain's CDR3 is CASSLGDRANYGYTF. DNA of the CDR3: TGCGCCAGCAGCTTGGGGGACAGGGCTAACTATGGCTACACCTTC.

On this clone: The same CDR3 also results from other DNA sequences found in this sample. The rearrangement uses TRBV11-3 and TRBJ1-1; D unclear. Germline CDR1 SGHNT, CDR2 YENEEA. Trimming removed 2 bases at V and 1 base at J, with 5 bases between. The CDR3 runs 13 residues. The CDR3 sequence is CASSLSGNTEAFF. The CDR3, as DNA: TGTGCCAGCAGCTTATCCGGGAACACTGAAGCTTTCTTT.

V and J are TRBV28 and TRBJ2-5, with D tentatively TRBD2 (5 bases). There are 16 residues in the CDR3. V was shortened by 7 bases and J by 0 bases, with 18 bases between the two germline ends. The germline gives CDR1 MDHEN, CDR2 SYDVKM. CDR3 DNA: TGTGCCAGCAACCCAGGCCGCCTGCGGGACCAAGAGACCCAGTACTTC. This encodes CASNPGRLRDQETQYF.

The sample holds one count of this clone. The V call is TRBV30, the J call TRBJ2-7; a weak D match, TRBD2 (6 bases). CDR1 is GTSNPN and CDR2 is SVGIG in the germline V gene (reference sequence). The CDR3 covers 14 residues. V lost 1 base and J lost 2, with 12 bases in between. The CDR3 reads CAWSGGTNPYEQYF. The CDR3 coding sequence is TGTGCCTGGAGTGGCGGGACGAATCCCTACGAGCAGTACTTC.

As concerns this clone: Other DNA sequences in this specimen translate into the identical CDR3. This chain connects TRBV6-1 to TRBJ2-7; TRBD2 agrees at 15 bases. Germline trimming cut 6 bases from V and 7 bases from J; bases unmatched to any gene: 4. This CDR3 is built from 14 residues. From germline, CDR1 is MNHNS and CDR2 SASEGT. CDR3 DNA: TGTGCCAGCAGCGGACTAGCGGGAGGGCTAGAGCAGTACTTC. Its translation is CASSGLAGGLEQYF.

The chain is built from TRBV7-6 and TRBJ1-3; 7 bases map to TRBD1. Germline V lookup: CDR1 SGHVS, CDR2 FNYEAQ. The CDR3 runs 17 residues. The V and J ends lost 1 base and 1 base, in that order; junction bases with no gene match: 7. CDR3 sequence: CASSLDGRGISGNTIYF. The CDR3 nucleotides read TGTGCCAGCAGCTTAGACGGCAGGGGGATATCTGGAAACACCATATATTTT.

The V gene is TRBV4-2, the J gene TRBJ1-3; the D is unclear. This CDR3 is 16 amino acids long. Germline-derived CDR1 and CDR2 are LGHNA and YNFKEQ. The V and J ends lost 2 bases and 8 bases respectively, with 19 bases between them. The CDR3 DNA follows: TGTGCCAGCAGCCAATCCCGGCAGACACGGCAAGACACCATATATTTT. This sequence encodes CASSQSRQTRQDTIYF.

The chain employs TRBV5-1 and TRBJ2-7, with TRBD1 matching 9 bases. The V and J ends lost 3 bases and 2 bases, in that order; junction bases with no gene match: 6. Germline-derived CDR1 and CDR2 are SGHRS and YFSETQ. The CDR3 runs 15 residues. DNA for the CDR3: TGCGCCAGCAGCTCCCGAACAGGGGGCCCCTACGAGCAGTACTTC. This translates into CASSSRTGGPYEQYF.

The chain couples TRBV5-1 to TRBJ1-1; a possible D gene is TRBD1 (6 bases). CDR1 and CDR2 from the germline V gene are SGHRS and YFSETQ. This CDR3 is built from 15 residues. The V end was cut by 4 bases, the J end by 0 bases, with 13 bases between. The CDR3 DNA reads as TGCGCCAGCAGCATGCTAGGACAGTTGAACACTGAAGCTTTCTTT. Its translation: CASSMLGQLNTEAFF.

This chain uses TRBV4-3 with TRBJ1-1; D is unclear. This CDR3 has 16 amino acids. The V end was cut by 1 base, the J end by 4 bases, with 16 bases between. CDR1 and CDR2 (germline): LGHNA, YSLEER. The CDR3 nucleotides are TGCGCCAGCAGCCAAGGGGCCCGTTTTCCCGGCACTGAAGCTTTCTTT. Its protein is CASSQGARFPGTEAFF.

Here the CDR3 reads CASSPNDRDYNEQFF. Written as DNA, the CDR3 is TGTGCCAGCAGCCCGAACGACAGGGACTACAATGAGCAGTTCTTC. V gene TRBV27 combines with J gene TRBJ2-1; 7 bases align to TRBD1. This CDR3 contains 15 residues. The germline gives CDR1 MNHEY, CDR2 SMNVEV (reference sequence). J gave up 3 bases and V 6 bases, and 8 bases lay outside the gene matches.